Below, one TCR beta chain is given with its context. This clone was detected only a few times. Its antigen remains undetermined. The input lacks base qualities; no much larger clone sits a single base away. This entry is derived from a study of memory CD4+ T cells and cytomegalovirus serostatus (dated by TCRdb to the late 2010s). Background on the whole study: A total of roughly 35 healthy Belgian adults, of whom 9 were CMV seropositive and approximately 24 were CMV seronegative, were included in the cohort. To replicate a published TCR-based CMV serostatus classifier, the study sequenced CD4+ memory TCRbeta repertoires from a Belgian cohort whose cytomegalovirus serostatus was known.

Paper-wide results and their limitations: The results were read as suggesting that the CMV-associated TCR signature is, for the most part, present in the CD4+ memory repertoire. Only CD4+CD45RO+ memory cells were sequenced, unlike the original study, which covered naive and memory CD4+ and CD8+ populations. On the Belgian cohort, the classifier built on the original framework reached a median bootstrapped AUC of roughly 0.96, with a 95% CI of 0.76-1.00. CMV serostatus prediction reached a median bootstrapped AUC of roughly 0.96 with the original framework and 0.91 with a US-trained random forest. Among the 160 or so previously reported CMV-associated TCRbeta sequences, approximately 67 showed up in the CD4+ memory repertoires, with each one found in between one and five individuals.

Genomic DNA was extracted from sorted cells with the Quick-DNA Microprep Kit. TCRbeta DNA was amplified with the immunoSEQ hsTCRbeta kit following the manufacturer's protocol. An Illumina MiSeq instrument was used to sequence the TCRbeta libraries. For the original study's pipeline: Following removal of out-of-frame sequences, 2.3 million or so distinct TCRbeta sequences were retained, with an average of around 70,000 per individual. Each individual was scored using the number of around 150 previously reported CMV-associated TCRbeta sequences that the individual carried and the total number of productive distinct TCRbeta sequences. A beta-binomial model was reimplemented in Python, and scikit-learn random forests with default parameters were trained on US cohort data. On the Belgian cohort, classifier performance was reported as the median AUC, along with percentile confidence intervals, across 10,000 bootstrap iterations. The immuneACCESS repertoire file appears here via TCRdb, limited to in-frame rearrangements. These files lack a portion of the clones; in checked studies, under half of the deficit traces to unresolved V genes, and the cause of the others is not known. V and J calls plus clone size are reproduced from that table; the DNA served to infer D and trimming. Present in this sample are around 26,000 clones, over 70% of which were seen just once. In total, the top ten clones hold over 0.6% of the sample.

Between the V and J ends, shortened by 3 bases and 3 bases respectively, the junction contains 15 bases. Based on the germline V gene, the CDR1 and CDR2 sequences are SGHRS and YFSETQ. Counted from cysteine to phenylalanine, this CDR3 has 15 amino acids. The entry retains the CDR3 DNA only, 45 bases that are in frame from base 1. A FACSAria II was used to sort memory CD4+ T cells, defined as single viable CD3+CD4+CD8-CD45RO+ cells. CMV serostatus was determined using a Roche Elecsys assay that detects serum IgG against CMV pp150, pp28, p38 and p52. Following thawing, total CD4+ T cells were enriched through positive selection using CD4 magnetic microbeads. Samples originated from another study that specifically interrogated the CD4+ T cell memory repertoire. Peripheral blood mononuclear cells were isolated and cryopreserved following standard operating procedures; serum was stored at -80 °C. The staining relied on CD3-PerCP (BW264/56), CD4-APC (RPA-T4), CD45RO-PE (UCHT1) and CD8-Pacific Orange (3B5) antibodies, and Sytox blue was used to exclude non-viable cells.

The chain links TRBV5-1 with TRBJ1-2; TRBD1 is a weak D gene call, 6 bases matching. This clonotype was obtained from an adult in good health and CMV-seronegative. Material for sequencing was memory CD4+ T cells from blood. The sequence in DNA is TGCGCCAGCAGCTCCCGGGGGGCTGCCGACTATGGCTACACCTTC. Its coded protein is CASSSRGAADYGYTF. The reference TRBV5-1 and TRBJ1-2 proteins fill in what lies around the CDR3, so the full variable domain reads KAGVTQTPRYLIKTRGQQVTLSCSPISGHRSVSWYQQTPGQGLQFLFEYFSETQRNKGNFPGRFSGRQFSNSRSEMNVSTLELGDSALYLCASSSRGAADYGYTFGSGTRLTVV.